This T cell receptor beta chain was recorded in a study of T-cell reconstitution after alpha-beta-depleted transplantation in children. V dropped 4 bases and J dropped 5; count of bases not matched to a gene: 8. The CDR3 consists of 14 residues. CDR1 is SGHRS and CDR2 is YFSETQ in the germline V gene. Unique molecular identifiers were built into the TCRbeta library. TCRdb fed the PCR reads into MiXCR, producing one record per CDR3 protein. The sample holds 500,000 or so distinct CDR3 sequences, around a third seen once. This TCR was recovered from a human donor who donated a stem cell graft to a child with aplastic anemia. Sequenced material: PBMCs from the stem cell graft donor, taken from the stem cell graft. The chain joins TRBV5-1 to TRBJ2-5; TRBD1 matches 7 bases. CDR3 in DNA: TGCGCCAGCAGCCCCGGACAGGCCAGGGAGACCCAGTACTTC. Residues: CASSPGQARETQYF.